These 32 T cell receptor beta chains originate from one sample sequenced in a study of radiotherapy plus CTLA-4 blockade in lung cancer. The table came from immunoSEQ multiplex PCR; TCRdb's copy has only in-frame clones and leaves some out. Among some 64,000 clones listed, approximately 76% were seen once. This sample comprised peripheral blood, obtained from a patient treated with radiotherapy plus ipilimumab. These receptors were taken from a human donor with non-small cell lung cancer whose response to radiotherapy plus ipilimumab could not be evaluated. Some clones in this sample may be carry-over from other donors' samples.

The chain links TRBV7-2 to TRBJ2-1, with TRBD2 matching over 8 bases. The CDR3 is 15 residues long. Germline V gives CDR1 SGHTA, CDR2 FQGNSA. J lost 6 bases, V lost 3 bases, and 7 bases had no gene match. CDR3 DNA: TGTGCCAGCAGCTTCCTCGGGGGGGCCTTCAATGAGCAGTTCTTC. Protein product: CASSFLGGAFNEQFF.

The chain combines TRBV5-4 with TRBJ2-1; 15 bases are shared with TRBD2. The CDR3 totals 17 residues. Trimming at V came to 4 bases and at J to 1 base, leaving 3 bases not matched to a gene. CDR1 is SGHNT, CDR2 YYREEE, per germline (reference sequence). Written as DNA, the CDR3 is TGTGCCAGCAGCATAGGGACTAGCGGGGGGTCCTACAATGAGCAGTTCTTC. This encodes CASSIGTSGGSYNEQFF.

The DNA of the CDR3 is TGTGCCAGCAGCTTAGCGGGCGGGGGCTCCTACGAGCAGTACTTC. Encoded protein: CASSLAGGGSYEQYF. This rearrangement joins TRBV7-8 to TRBJ2-7, with 7 bases identical to TRBD2. With V trimmed by 0 bases and J by 0 bases, 2 bases remained unmatched. The CDR3 has 15 residues. Germline CDR1 is SGHVS and CDR2 is FQNEAQ.

The V call is TRBV15, the J call TRBJ1-2; 7 bases are a match to TRBD1. The CDR3 runs to 13 residues. Per germline, CDR1 LNHNV and CDR2 YYDKDF (reference sequence). The V and J ends lost 4 bases and 4 bases, in that order; junction bases with no gene match: 3. The CDR3 region is CATSMDRIYGYTF. Written as DNA, the CDR3 is TGTGCCACCAGCATGGACAGGATCTATGGCTACACCTTC.

The CDR3 region has the DNA TGTGCCAGTAGAGGGACAGGGTCGAACACTGAAGCTTTCTTT. Its protein is CASRGTGSNTEAFF. V gene TRBV19 combines with J gene TRBJ1-1; TRBD1 matches at 9 bases. This CDR3 contains 14 residues. Trimming removed 6 bases from V and 1 base from J; junction bases left unmatched: 3. The germline V gene encodes CDR1 LNHDA and CDR2 SQIVND (reference sequence).

The chain recombines TRBV9 with TRBJ1-2; D not certain. Per the germline V gene, CDR1 is SGDLS and CDR2 is YYNGEE. The CDR3 loop spans 14 amino acids. The V and J ends lost 3 bases and 8 bases respectively, with 17 bases between them. DNA for the CDR3: TGTGCCAGCAGCGCCCCGGGGTTCTATGGCGGCTACACCTTC. Its protein product is CASSAPGFYGGYTF.

This clone was counted a few times. The chain combines TRBV19 with TRBJ1-5; 8 bases are shared with TRBD1. V shed 4 bases, J shed 0 bases, and the junction held 11 bases outside the gene matches. Germline V lookup: CDR1 LNHDA, CDR2 SQIVND (reference sequence). There are 18 residues in the CDR3. The CDR3, as DNA: TGTGCCAGTAGTAGTCCGGGACAGGCGTTGAATAGCAATCAGCCCCAGCATTTT. Protein sequence: CASSSPGQALNSNQPQHF.

The chain carries TRBV10-3 and TRBJ1-1; D is ambiguous. Between the trimmed V and J ends, which lost 4 bases and 1 base, there was a span of 7 bases. Germline V gene data show CDR1 as ENHRY and CDR2 as SYGVKD. The CDR3 is 13 amino acids. The CDR3 DNA sequence: TGTGCCATCAGTGCAACGGGGAACACTGAAGCTTTCTTT. Translating gives CAISATGNTEAFF.

Concerning this clone itself: The sample carries other DNA sequences with the same CDR3. This chain links TRBV2 with TRBJ1-5, with 7 bases matching TRBD1. Germline CDR1 is SNHLY and CDR2 is FYNNEI. The CDR3 has 14 residues. V was clipped by 6 bases and J by 1 base; unmatched bases: 3. CDR3 nucleotide sequence: TGTGCCAGCAGCGACAGGGTCAGCAATCAGCCCCAGCATTTT. It is translated as CASSDRVSNQPQHF.

The V gene is TRBV11-3, the J gene TRBJ2-1; 8 nucleotides align to TRBD1. There are 17 residues in the CDR3. Trimming removed 0 bases from V and 4 bases from J; junction bases left unmatched: 8. Germline V gene data show CDR1 as SGHNT and CDR2 as YENEEA. The CDR3 DNA reads TGTGCCAGCAGCTTAGACGTCCCGGGACAGGATTACAATGAGCAGTTCTTC. It encodes CASSLDVPGQDYNEQFF. The full variable domain, in which reference TRBV11-3 and TRBJ2-1 provide the parts outside the CDR3, is EAGVVQSPRYKIIEKKQPVAFWCNPISGHNTLYWYLQNLGQGPELLIRYENEEAVDDSQLPKDRFSAERLKGVDSTLKIQPAELGDSAVYLCASSLDVPGQDYNEQFFGPGTRLTVL.

In DNA form, the CDR3 reads TGTGCCAGCAGTGCCCCGACGGGAGGCTACACCTTC. Translation: CASSAPTGGYTF. This chain connects TRBV25-1 to TRBJ1-2; D gene uncertain. Looked up from germline, CDR1 is MGHDK and CDR2 is SYGVNS. Trimming took 4 bases from V and 8 from J, leaving 11 bases between them. The CDR3 has 12 amino acids.

V usage is TRBV18 and J usage is TRBJ1-3, with 8 positions matching TRBD1. CDR1 KGHSH and CDR2 LQKENI come from the germline V gene. The CDR3 has 13 amino acids. Germline trimming cut 3 bases from V and 6 bases from J; bases unmatched to any gene: 1. CDR3 nucleotide sequence: TGTGCCAGCTCACCGGACAGGGTAAACACCATATATTTT. This translates into CASSPDRVNTIYF.

The rearrangement joins TRBV27 to TRBJ1-2; D is unclear. Germline CDR1 reads MNHEY; CDR2 reads SMNVEV (reference sequence). This CDR3 has 16 amino acids. The V gene lost 6 bases and the J gene lost 2 bases, with 19 bases spanning the gap. CDR3 sequence (DNA): TGTGCCAGCAGCCGACTTGGGGAGGACTTAAACTATGGCTACACCTTC. This encodes CASSRLGEDLNYGYTF.

The CDR3 DNA reads TGTGCCAGCAGCTCCCCCAGGGGCAACAATGAGCAGTTCTTC. This sequence encodes CASSSPRGNNEQFF. V gene TRBV7-3 combines with J gene TRBJ2-1; D perhaps matches TRBD1 (6 bases). The ends were cut back, 4 bases at V and 5 bases at J, with 12 bases in the middle. CDR1 is SGHTA and CDR2 is FQGTGA in the germline V gene. This CDR3 comprises 14 residues.

The rearrangement joins TRBV5-1 to TRBJ2-3; D remains unclear. This CDR3 is built from 14 residues. Trimming shortened V by 0 bases and J by 4 bases, and 9 bases separated the two germline ends. Germline V gene lookup returns CDR1 SGHRS and CDR2 YFSETQ. The CDR3 nucleotides read TGCGCCAGCAGCTTGGGTCGGGTGTCAGATACGCAGTATTTT. As protein: CASSLGRVSDTQYF.

Only a few counts were recorded for this clone. The rearrangement uses TRBV10-3 and TRBJ2-4, with D possibly being TRBD2 (5 bases). CDR3 length equals 17 residues. Trimming pared 0 bases from V and 9 bases from J, leaving 21 bases between. The germline V gene has CDR1 ENHRY and CDR2 SYGVKD. CDR3 sequence reads: CAISESVASSSRGIQYF. For the CDR3, the DNA is TGTGCCATCAGTGAGTCAGTGGCTAGCTCGTCCCGCGGCATTCAGTACTTC.

Only a few counts were recorded for this clone. The chain recombines TRBV4-1 with TRBJ2-7; no firm D call. This CDR3 has 14 amino acids. The ends were cut back, 4 bases at V and 7 bases at J, with 17 bases in the middle. CDR1 and CDR2 (germline): MGHRA, YSYEKL. The DNA of the CDR3 is TGCGCCAGCAGCCCACGGGTCCCGCCCCAGGAGCAGTACTTC. Protein product: CASSPRVPPQEQYF.

The chain carries TRBV6-5 and TRBJ1-2; 7 nucleotides align to TRBD1. Per the germline V gene, CDR1 is MNHEY and CDR2 is SVGAGI. The V gene end was trimmed by 6 bases and the J gene end by 4 bases; junction bases not matched to a gene: 8. The CDR3 sequence is 14 residues long. CDR3 nucleotide sequence: TGTGCCAGCAGCCGGGACAGCGGCCCCTATGGCTACACCTTC. Translated: CASSRDSGPYGYTF.

The chain carries TRBV15 and TRBJ1-3; possible D gene TRBD1, 6 bases. CDR3 length: 14 amino acids. V lost 1 base and J 2 bases, leaving 6 bases between the germline ends. CDR1 and CDR2 (germline): LNHNV, YYDKDF (reference sequence). DNA of the CDR3: TGTGCCACCAGCAGAGGGACAGCTGGAAACACCATATATTTT. Amino acids: CATSRGTAGNTIYF.

The chain joins TRBV7-2 to TRBJ1-2; the match to TRBD1 covers 8 bases. This CDR3 has 15 amino acids. Germline CDR1 is SGHTA and CDR2 is FQGNSA. V trimming: 3 bases; J trimming: 4 bases; junction bases outside the gene matches: 7. CDR3 in amino acids: CASSFSSGTGYGYTF. The CDR3 DNA is TGTGCCAGCAGCTTCTCCTCCGGGACAGGCTATGGCTACACCTTC.

V and J are TRBV6-5 and TRBJ2-7; TRBD1 might be the D (6 bases). This CDR3 spans 14 amino acids. Germline V gives CDR1 MNHEY, CDR2 SVGAGI. The V end was cut by 2 bases, the J end by 1 base, with 9 bases between. The CDR3 sequence is CASSYVGQSYEQYF. As DNA, the CDR3 is TGTGCCAGCAGTTACGTAGGACAGTCCTACGAGCAGTACTTC.

In regard to this clone: The sample contains more than one DNA sequence encoding this CDR3. The rearrangement uses TRBV7-9 and TRBJ1-2; D gene ambiguous. CDR3 size: 12 residues. V lost 1 base, J lost 7 bases, and 7 bases lay in between. CDR1 SEHNR and CDR2 FQNEAQ come from the germline V gene (reference sequence). Here the CDR3 DNA reads TGTGCCAGCAGCTTAGTTCAGGCTGGCTACACCTTC. Translated, it gives CASSLVQAGYTF.

This clone was counted a single time. V gene TRBV18 combines with J gene TRBJ2-7; the D is unclear. Trimming took off 6 bases at V and 1 base at J, with 7 bases between the two ends. CDR1 KGHSH and CDR2 LQKENI come from the germline V gene. This CDR3 has 12 amino acids. CDR3: CASSTQSYEQYF. The CDR3 coding sequence is TGTGCCAGCTCTACACAGTCCTACGAGCAGTACTTC.

This chain joins TRBV5-1 and TRBJ2-2; 7 nucleotides match TRBD1. Germline CDR1 and CDR2: SGHRS and YFSETQ. The CDR3 is 16 residues long. The V and J ends lost 3 bases and 4 bases, in that order; junction bases with no gene match: 9. CDR3 sequence: CASSSGQAPGTGELFF. CDR3 nucleotide sequence: TGCGCCAGCAGCTCCGGACAGGCCCCAGGCACCGGGGAGCTGTTTTTT.

The genes are TRBV28 and TRBJ1-2, with 9 bases lining up with TRBD1. V was pared by 3 bases and J by 5 bases, with 4 bases of the junction left unmatched. The CDR3 is made up of 14 amino acids. In germline, CDR1 is MDHEN, CDR2 SYDVKM. CDR3 sequence reads: CASSFHGQGYGYTF. CDR3 sequence (DNA): TGTGCCAGCAGTTTTCACGGACAGGGGTATGGCTACACCTTC.

This chain uses TRBV4-2 with TRBJ2-2; 7 bases fit TRBD2. Per germline, CDR1 LGHNA and CDR2 YNFKEQ. After removal of 4 bases from V and 1 base from J, the junction contained 3 bases not matched to a gene. The CDR3 extends over 15 amino acids. CDR3 coding DNA: TGTGCCAGCAGCCGCGCGGGGGAGAACACCGGGGAGCTGTTTTTT. Translated, it gives CASSRAGENTGELFF.

The genes are TRBV6-1 and TRBJ2-7; TRBD2 aligns across 7 bases. CDR3 length: 15 residues. Looked up from germline, CDR1 is MNHNS and CDR2 is SASEGT. Trimming cost V 5 bases and J 2 bases; bases outside gene matches: 9. CDR3 DNA: TGTGCCAGCAGTAACCAGGGACTATTGCCCTACGAGCAGTACTTC. Protein: CASSNQGLLPYEQYF.

The V gene is TRBV4-3, the J gene TRBJ1-1, with D unclear. Germline CDR1 reads LGHNA; CDR2 reads YSLEER. This CDR3 spans 16 amino acids. V lost 0 bases to trimming and J lost 3 bases, with 14 bases between them. CDR3 nucleotides: TGCGCCAGCAGCCAAGACCCCACGCAGGTAGACACTGAAGCTTTCTTT. This encodes CASSQDPTQVDTEAFF.

J is TRBJ2-7 and V is TRBV4-1; 9 bases are shared with TRBD1. J lost 2 bases, V lost 3 bases, and 5 bases had no gene match. This CDR3 comprises 15 residues. CDR1 and CDR2 from the germline V gene are MGHRA and YSYEKL. This CDR3 reads CASSHPGQGPYEQYF. The CDR3 nucleotides are TGCGCCAGCAGCCACCCGGGACAGGGCCCCTACGAGCAGTACTTC.

The chain is built from TRBV5-1 and TRBJ2-3; TRBD1 might be the D (5 bases). V was shortened by 0 bases and J by 0 bases, with 11 bases between the two germline ends. Per the germline V gene, CDR1 is SGHRS and CDR2 is YFSETQ. The CDR3 runs 16 residues. CDR3 nucleotides: TGCGCCAGCAGCTTGGGAAACAGGTATAGCACAGATACGCAGTATTTT. Translating it yields CASSLGNRYSTDTQYF.

V is TRBV5-8 and J is TRBJ1-5, with 7 bases aligning to TRBD1. Unmatched junction bases numbered 5, after V lost 0 bases and J lost 5 bases. Per the germline V gene, CDR1 is SGHTS and CDR2 is YDEGEE. CDR3 length: 15 residues. The CDR3 spells CASSLDRGQDQPQHF. CDR3 DNA: TGTGCCAGCAGCTTGGACAGGGGTCAGGATCAGCCCCAGCATTTT.

This clone was detected a few times. The V call is TRBV5-1, the J call TRBJ2-1; a weak D match, TRBD1 (6 bases). Per the germline V gene, CDR1 is SGHRS and CDR2 is YFSETQ. Trimming removed 6 bases at V and 6 bases at J, with 16 bases between. The CDR3 runs to 14 residues. The CDR3 region has the DNA TGCGCCAGCAACCAACAGGGAACGGGCAATGAGCAGTTCTTC. Its protein product is CASNQQGTGNEQFF. The variable domain in full, with the rest retrieved from reference TRBV5-1 and TRBJ2-1, is KAGVTQTPRYLIKTRGQQVTLSCSPISGHRSVSWYQQTPGQGLQFLFEYFSETQRNKGNFPGRFSGRQFSNSRSEMNVSTLELGDSALYLCASNQQGTGNEQFFGPGTRLTVL.